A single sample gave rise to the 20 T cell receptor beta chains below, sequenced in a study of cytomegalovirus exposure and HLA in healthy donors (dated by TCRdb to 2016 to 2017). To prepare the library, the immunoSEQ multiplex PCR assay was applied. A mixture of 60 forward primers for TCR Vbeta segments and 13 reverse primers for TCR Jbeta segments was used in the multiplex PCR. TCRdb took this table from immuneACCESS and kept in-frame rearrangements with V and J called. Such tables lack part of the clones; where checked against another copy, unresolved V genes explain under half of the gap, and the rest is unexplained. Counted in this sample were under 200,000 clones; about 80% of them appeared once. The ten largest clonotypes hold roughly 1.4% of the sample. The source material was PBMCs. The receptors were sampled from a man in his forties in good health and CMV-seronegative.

CDR3 sequence: CAWSKGLAGGESRDWVKNIQYF. CDR3 nucleotides: TGTGCCTGGAGTAAGGGACTAGCGGGGGGTGAGAGTCGAGACTGGGTCAAAAACATTCAGTACTTC. The rearrangement links TRBV30 to TRBJ2-4, with TRBD2 identical over 15 bases. The CDR3 has 22 amino acids. The germline CDR1 and CDR2 sequences are GTSNPN and SVGIG (reference sequence). The J segment lost 3 bases and the V segment lost 2 bases, leaving 20 bases of the junction unmatched.

The CDR3 protein is CAWSVGRSNEKLFF. The CDR3 region has the DNA TGTGCCTGGAGTGTAGGCAGGTCTAATGAAAAACTGTTTTTT. The rearrangement joins TRBV30 to TRBJ1-4, with D hard to call. Germline values: CDR1 GTSNPN, CDR2 SVGIG (reference sequence). This CDR3 contains 14 residues. The V end was cut by 0 bases, the J end by 3 bases, with 8 bases between.

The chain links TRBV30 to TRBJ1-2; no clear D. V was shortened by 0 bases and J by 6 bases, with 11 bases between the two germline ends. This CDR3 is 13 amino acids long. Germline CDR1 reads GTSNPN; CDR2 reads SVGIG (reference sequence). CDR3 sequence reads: CAWSVATFDGYTF. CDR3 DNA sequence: TGTGCCTGGAGTGTGGCCACCTTCGATGGCTACACCTTC.

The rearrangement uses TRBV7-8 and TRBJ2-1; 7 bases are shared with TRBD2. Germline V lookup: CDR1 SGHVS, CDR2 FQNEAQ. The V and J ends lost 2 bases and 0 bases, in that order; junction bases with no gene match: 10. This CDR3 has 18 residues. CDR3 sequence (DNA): TGTGCCAGCAGCTTACAGCCCCTGACTAGCAGCTCCTACAATGAGCAGTTCTTC. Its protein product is CASSLQPLTSSSYNEQFF.

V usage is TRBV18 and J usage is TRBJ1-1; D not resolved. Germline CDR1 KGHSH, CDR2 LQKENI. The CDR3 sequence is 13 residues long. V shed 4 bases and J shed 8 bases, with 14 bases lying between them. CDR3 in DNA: TGTGCCAGCTCACTACGGACGGGAGAAGAAGCTTTCTTT. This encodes CASSLRTGEEAFF.

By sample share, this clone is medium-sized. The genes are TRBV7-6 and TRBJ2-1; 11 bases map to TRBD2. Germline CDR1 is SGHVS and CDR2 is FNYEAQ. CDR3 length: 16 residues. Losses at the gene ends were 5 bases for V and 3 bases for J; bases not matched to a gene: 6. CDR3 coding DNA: TGTGCCAGCAGCCCCCAACTAGCGGGGGACTACAATGAGCAGTTCTTC. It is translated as CASSPQLAGDYNEQFF.

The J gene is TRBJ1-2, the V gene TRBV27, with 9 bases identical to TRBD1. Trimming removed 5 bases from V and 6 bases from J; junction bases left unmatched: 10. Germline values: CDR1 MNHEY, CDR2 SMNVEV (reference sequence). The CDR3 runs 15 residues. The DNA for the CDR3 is TGTGCCAGCAGTACCCTAGGACAGGGGCCTGATGGCTACACCTTC. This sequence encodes CASSTLGQGPDGYTF.

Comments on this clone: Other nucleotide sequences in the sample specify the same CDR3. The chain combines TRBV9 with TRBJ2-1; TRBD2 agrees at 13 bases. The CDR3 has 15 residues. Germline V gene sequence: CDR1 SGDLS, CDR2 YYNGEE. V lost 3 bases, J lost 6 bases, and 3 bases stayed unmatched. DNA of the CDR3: TGTGCCAGCAGCGCGCGACTAGCGGGAGGCAATGAGCAGTTCTTC. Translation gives CASSARLAGGNEQFF. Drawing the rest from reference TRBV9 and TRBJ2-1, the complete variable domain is DSGVTQTPKHLITATGQRVTLRCSPRSGDLSVYWYQQSLDQGLQFLIQYYNGEERAKGNILERFSAQQFPDLHSELNLSSLELGDSALYFCASSARLAGGNEQFFGPGTRLTVL.

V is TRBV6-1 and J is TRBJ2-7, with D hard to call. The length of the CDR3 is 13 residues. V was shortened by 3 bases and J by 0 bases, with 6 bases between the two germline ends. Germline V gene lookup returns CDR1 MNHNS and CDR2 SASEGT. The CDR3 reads CASSDWGSYEQYV. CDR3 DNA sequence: TGTGCCAGCAGTGACTGGGGCTCCTACGAGCAGTACGTC.

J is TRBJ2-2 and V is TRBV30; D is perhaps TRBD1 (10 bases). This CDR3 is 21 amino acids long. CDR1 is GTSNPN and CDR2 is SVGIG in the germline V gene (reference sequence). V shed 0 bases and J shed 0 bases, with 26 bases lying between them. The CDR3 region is CAWSVDRGRLLAGSNTGELFF. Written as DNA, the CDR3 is TGTGCCTGGAGTGTAGACAGGGGGCGCCTACTAGCGGGTTCGAACACCGGGGAGCTGTTTTTT.

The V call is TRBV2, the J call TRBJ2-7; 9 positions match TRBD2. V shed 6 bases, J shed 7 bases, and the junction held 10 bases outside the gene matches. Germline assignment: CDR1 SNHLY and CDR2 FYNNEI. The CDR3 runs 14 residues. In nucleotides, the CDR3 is TGTGCCAGCAGCCCATTAGCGGGAGAAGGTGAGCAGTACGTC. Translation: CASSPLAGEGEQYV.

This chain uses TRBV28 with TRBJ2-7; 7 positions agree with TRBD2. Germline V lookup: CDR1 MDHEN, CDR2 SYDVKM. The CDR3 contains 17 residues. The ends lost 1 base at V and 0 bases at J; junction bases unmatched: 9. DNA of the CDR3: TGTGCCAGCAGTTTATTGATGATGGGACTAAGCTCCTACGAGCAGTACTTC. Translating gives CASSLLMMGLSSYEQYF.

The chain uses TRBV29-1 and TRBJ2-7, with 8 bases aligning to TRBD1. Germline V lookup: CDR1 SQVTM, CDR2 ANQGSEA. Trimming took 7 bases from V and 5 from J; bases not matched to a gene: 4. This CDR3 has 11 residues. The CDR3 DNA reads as TGCAGCGAAAGGACAGGGAACGAGCAGTACGTC. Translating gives CSERTGNEQYV.

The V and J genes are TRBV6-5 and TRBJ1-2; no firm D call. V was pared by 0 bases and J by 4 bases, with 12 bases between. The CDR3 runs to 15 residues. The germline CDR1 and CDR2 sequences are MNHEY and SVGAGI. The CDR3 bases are TGTGCCAGCAGTTACTCCGCCAGGTCAAGCTATGGCTACACCTTC. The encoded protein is CASSYSARSSYGYTF.

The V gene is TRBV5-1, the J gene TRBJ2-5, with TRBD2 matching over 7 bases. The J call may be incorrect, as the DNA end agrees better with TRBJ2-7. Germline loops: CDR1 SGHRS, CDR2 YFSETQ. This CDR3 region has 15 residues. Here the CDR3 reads CASNPSSGLSYEQYF. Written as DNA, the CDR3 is TGCGCCAGCAACCCGTCTAGCGGCCTCTCCTACGAGCAGTACTTC.

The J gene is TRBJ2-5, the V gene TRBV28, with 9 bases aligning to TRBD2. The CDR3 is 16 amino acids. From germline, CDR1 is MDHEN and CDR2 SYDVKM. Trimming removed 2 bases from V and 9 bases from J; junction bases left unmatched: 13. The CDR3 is CASSLRVAGALGAQYF. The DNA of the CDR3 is TGTGCCAGCAGTTTAAGAGTAGCGGGGGCCCTAGGGGCCCAGTACTTC.

CDR3 in DNA: TGTGCCAGCTCACCAGGACTAGCGGGGTTTTACGAGCAGTACGTC. Its translation: CASSPGLAGFYEQYV. This chain connects TRBV18 to TRBJ2-7; 12 bases fit TRBD2. The CDR3 has 15 residues. Looked up from germline, CDR1 is KGHSH and CDR2 is LQKENI. Trimming cost V 2 bases and J 4 bases; bases outside gene matches: 3.

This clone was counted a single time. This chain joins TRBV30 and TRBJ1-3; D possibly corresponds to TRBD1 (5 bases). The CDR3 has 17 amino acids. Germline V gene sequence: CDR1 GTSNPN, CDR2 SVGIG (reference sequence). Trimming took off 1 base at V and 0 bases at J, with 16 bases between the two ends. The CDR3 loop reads CAWSEGAWIYSGNTIYF. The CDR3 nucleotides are TGTGCCTGGAGTGAAGGGGCGTGGATTTACTCTGGAAACACCATATATTTT.

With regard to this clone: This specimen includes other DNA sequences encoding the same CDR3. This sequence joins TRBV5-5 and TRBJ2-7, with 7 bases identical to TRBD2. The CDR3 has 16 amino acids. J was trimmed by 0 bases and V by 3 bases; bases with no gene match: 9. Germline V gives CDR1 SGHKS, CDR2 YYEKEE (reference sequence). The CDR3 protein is CASSSPLAGGSYEQYF. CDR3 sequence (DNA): TGTGCCAGCAGCTCGCCCTTAGCGGGTGGCTCCTACGAGCAGTACTTC. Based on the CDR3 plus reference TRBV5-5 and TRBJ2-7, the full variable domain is DAGVTQSPTHLIKTRGQQVTLRCSPISGHKSVSWYQQVLGQGPQFIFQYYEKEERGRGNFPDRFSARQFPNYSSELNVNALLLGDSALYLCASSSPLAGGSYEQYFGPGTRLTVT.

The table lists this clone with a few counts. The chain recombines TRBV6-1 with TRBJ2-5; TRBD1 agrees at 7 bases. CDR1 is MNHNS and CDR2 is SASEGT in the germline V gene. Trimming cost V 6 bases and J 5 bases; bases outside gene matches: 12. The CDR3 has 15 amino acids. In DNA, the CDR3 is TGTGCCAGCAGCGGCTCCGGGACAGCGCGTGAGACCCAGTACTTC. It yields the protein CASSGSGTARETQYF.